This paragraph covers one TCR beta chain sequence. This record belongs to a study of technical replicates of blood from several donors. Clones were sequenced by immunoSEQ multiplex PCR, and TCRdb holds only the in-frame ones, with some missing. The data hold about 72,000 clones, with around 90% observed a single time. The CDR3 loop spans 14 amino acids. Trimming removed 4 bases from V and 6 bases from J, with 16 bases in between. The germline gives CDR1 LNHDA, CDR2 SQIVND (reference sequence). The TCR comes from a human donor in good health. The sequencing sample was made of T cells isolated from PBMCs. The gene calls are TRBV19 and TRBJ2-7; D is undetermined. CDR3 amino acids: CASSTSSSLTEQYF. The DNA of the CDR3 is TGTGCCAGTAGTACCTCCTCCTCCCTAACCGAGCAGTACTTC.